Following are 27 T cell receptor beta chains from one sample sequenced in a study of T cell responses to AZD1222 COVID-19 vaccine. The protocol was immunoSEQ multiplex PCR, while the TCRdb copy is restricted to in-frame clones and leaves out a portion. The sample shows under 200,000 clones, around 89% of them seen only once. The material sequenced was peripheral blood, taken 28 days after the second AZD1222 dose. These receptors were taken from an adult who received the AZD1222 COVID-19 vaccine.

The V gene is TRBV13, the J gene TRBJ2-7; 9 bases agree with TRBD1. After removal of 3 bases from V and 6 bases from J, the junction contained 6 bases not matched to a gene. The germline V gene has CDR1 PRHDT and CDR2 FYEKMQ (reference sequence). This CDR3 is 14 amino acids long. The CDR3 sequence: CASSFRDRVSEQYF. The CDR3 DNA reads as TGTGCCAGCAGCTTCCGGGACAGGGTATCCGAGCAGTACTTC.

V and J are TRBV6-1 and TRBJ2-7; 9 bases are a match to TRBD1. The trim removed 3 bases at V and 2 bases at J, leaving 5 bases unmatched. The CDR3 consists of 15 residues. Germline V lookup: CDR1 MNHNS, CDR2 SASEGT. CDR3 sequence (DNA): TGTGCCAGCAGTGACGTCGGGACAGGGACCTACGAGCAGTACTTC. This gives the protein CASSDVGTGTYEQYF.

This clone has a single count. Here the CDR3 DNA reads TGTGCCAGCAGTGGGTCCGGGTGGGGACAGGGAAATTCACCCCTCCACTTT. It encodes CASSGSGWGQGNSPLHF. V and J are TRBV28 and TRBJ1-6; 9 bases agree with TRBD1. The CDR3 contains 17 residues. The V gene end was trimmed by 5 bases and the J gene end by 7 bases; junction bases not matched to a gene: 12. Per germline, CDR1 MDHEN and CDR2 SYDVKM.

This CDR3 is CASSLVIGGELFF. Written as DNA, the CDR3 is TGTGCCAGCAGCTTAGTAATCGGTGGGGAGCTGTTTTTT. V usage is TRBV7-2 and J usage is TRBJ2-2, with D unclear. There are 13 residues in the CDR3. V shed 1 base and J shed 8 bases, with 8 bases lying between them. Per the germline V gene, CDR1 is SGHTA and CDR2 is FQGNSA.

The chain recombines TRBV19 with TRBJ2-2, with 7 bases aligning to TRBD1. The CDR3 sequence is 16 residues long. Trimming cost V 4 bases and J 5 bases; bases outside gene matches: 10. Germline CDR1 and CDR2: LNHDA and SQIVND (reference sequence). CDR3 nucleotide sequence: TGTGCCAGTAGTACGCCCCAGGGGGTAGGAACCGGGGAGCTGTTTTTT. Amino acids: CASSTPQGVGTGELFF.

The chain employs TRBV28 and TRBJ2-7, with D uncertain. The germline V gene has CDR1 MDHEN and CDR2 SYDVKM. The germline V and J ends were trimmed by 6 bases and 2 bases, with 8 bases remaining between them. The CDR3 length is 12 residues. This CDR3 is CASSPLTYEQYF. The CDR3 coding sequence is TGTGCCAGCAGCCCCCTCACCTACGAGCAGTACTTC.

The chain has TRBV28 and TRBJ2-7; 7 nucleotides match TRBD1. Germline CDR1 MDHEN, CDR2 SYDVKM. V dropped 7 bases and J dropped 4; count of bases not matched to a gene: 13. There are 15 residues in the CDR3. The CDR3 bases are TGTGCCAGCATTTACAGGGGCCCCACTAAATACGAGCAGTACTTC. Translated: CASIYRGPTKYEQYF.

The chain links TRBV5-6 to TRBJ2-5; D perhaps matches TRBD1 (5 bases). Germline lookup yields CDR1 SGHDT and CDR2 YYEEEE. CDR3 size: 16 residues. V was trimmed by 4 bases and J by 4 bases, leaving 20 bases between them. CDR3 amino acids: CASSRESWTNPETQYF. The DNA of the CDR3 is TGTGCCAGCAGCCGAGAATCTTGGACAAATCCAGAGACCCAGTACTTC.

The gene calls are TRBV9 and TRBJ2-3; the match to TRBD2 covers 9 bases. The V segment lost 2 bases and the J segment 6 bases; nucleotides outside the gene matches: 16. CDR3 size: 18 residues. The germline V gene has CDR1 SGDLS and CDR2 YYNGEE. The CDR3 loop is CASSVLSKSGRSPDTQYF. CDR3 DNA: TGTGCCAGCAGCGTTTTATCCAAAAGCGGGAGGAGTCCTGATACGCAGTATTTT. Full variable domain (outside the CDR3, taken from reference TRBV9 and TRBJ2-3): DSGVTQTPKHLITATGQRVTLRCSPRSGDLSVYWYQQSLDQGLQFLIQYYNGEERAKGNILERFSAQQFPDLHSELNLSSLELGDSALYFCASSVLSKSGRSPDTQYFGPGTRLTVL.

The chain joins TRBV2 to TRBJ2-7, with 11 bases lining up with TRBD1. Germline CDR1 SNHLY, CDR2 FYNNEI. This CDR3 is 14 amino acids long. The V gene end was trimmed by 6 bases and the J gene end by 4 bases; junction bases not matched to a gene: 5. CDR3 residues: CASSGTGGRYEQYF. For the CDR3, the DNA is TGTGCCAGCAGCGGGACAGGGGGGAGATACGAGCAGTACTTC.

V and J are TRBV9 and TRBJ1-1, with D unresolved. CDR1 and CDR2 from the germline V gene are SGDLS and YYNGEE. Between the trimmed V and J ends, which lost 0 bases and 10 bases, there was a span of 13 bases. This CDR3 contains 13 residues. The CDR3 nucleotides are TGTGCCAGCAGCGTAGCGGGGATTGATAGAGCTTTCTTT. As protein: CASSVAGIDRAFF.

The genes are TRBV30 and TRBJ1-6; D unresolved. The V end lost 4 bases, the J end lost 7 bases, and 17 bases lay between the germline ends. CDR3 length: 15 residues. Germline V gene sequence: CDR1 GTSNPN, CDR2 SVGIG (reference sequence). The CDR3 DNA is TGTGCCTGGAACCATAGGGTAGGAGGGAATTCACCCCTCCACTTT. Protein: CAWNHRVGGNSPLHF.

The rearrangement uses TRBV4-3 and TRBJ1-1, with a tentative D call TRBD1 (5 bases). Trimming stripped 4 bases from V and 0 bases from J, with 12 bases between. This CDR3 has 15 amino acids. Germline V gene data show CDR1 as LGHNA and CDR2 as YSLEER. CDR3 coding DNA: TGCGCCAGCAGCCGCGGGGCACAATTGAACACTGAAGCTTTCTTT. Translation gives CASSRGAQLNTEAFF.

The chain recombines TRBV4-3 with TRBJ2-2; the D gene is possibly TRBD1 (6 bases). Trimming took 1 base from V and 4 from J, leaving 13 bases between them. CDR1 and CDR2 from the germline V gene are LGHNA and YSLEER. The CDR3 is 16 amino acids. CDR3 sequence: CASSQGGQGLTGELFF. The CDR3 DNA is TGCGCCAGCAGCCAAGGGGGGCAGGGGCTCACCGGGGAGCTGTTTTTT.

The chain has TRBV6-4 and TRBJ2-3; tentatively, D is TRBD2 (5 bases). Deletions cut 6 bases from V and 0 bases from J, with 22 bases between. The CDR3 totals 18 residues. The germline CDR1 and CDR2 sequences are MRHNA and SNTAGT. CDR3 loop: CASSRQGGSGVSTDTQYF. The CDR3 DNA sequence: TGTGCCAGCAGCCGACAAGGCGGGTCAGGCGTTAGCACAGATACGCAGTATTTT.

This chain uses TRBV6-5 with TRBJ1-2; D is uncertain. The CDR3 has 15 amino acids. The germline V gene encodes CDR1 MNHEY and CDR2 SVGAGI. V was trimmed by 10 bases and J by 5 bases, leaving 23 bases between them. The CDR3 nucleotides are TGTGCCAACCACGGGCCCCGTTCTGACCCGTATGGCTACACCTTC. Residues: CANHGPRSDPYGYTF.

The V gene is TRBV5-6, the J gene TRBJ1-2; D is possibly TRBD1 (5 bases). Trimming left V 4 bases short and J 12 bases short, with 25 bases between. CDR1 is SGHDT and CDR2 is YYEEEE in the germline V gene. The CDR3 loop spans 15 amino acids. The CDR3 loop is CASSLVVDSRSFDTF. Here the CDR3 DNA reads TGTGCCAGCAGCCTGGTGGTCGACAGCCGATCGTTCGACACCTTC.

The chain is built from TRBV24-1 and TRBJ2-2; TRBD1 matches at 9 bases. The CDR3 is 15 amino acids. Per germline, CDR1 KGHDR and CDR2 SFDVKD. The V and J ends lost 4 bases and 5 bases, in that order; junction bases with no gene match: 4. The CDR3: CATSDRDRETGELFF. As DNA, the CDR3 is TGTGCCACCAGTGACCGGGACAGGGAAACCGGGGAGCTGTTTTTT.

The genes are TRBV28 and TRBJ2-3; 8 nucleotides line up with TRBD1. Germline values: CDR1 MDHEN, CDR2 SYDVKM. The V segment lost 8 bases and the J segment 0 bases; nucleotides outside the gene matches: 4. The CDR3 extends over 14 amino acids. Here the CDR3 reads CASGQGSSTDTQYF. The CDR3 DNA follows: TGTGCCAGCGGACAGGGTTCTAGCACAGATACGCAGTATTTT.

This chain uses TRBV11-3 with TRBJ2-7; the D gene is possibly TRBD2 (5 bases). The CDR3 consists of 13 residues. The germline V gene has CDR1 SGHNT and CDR2 YENEEA. V shed 0 bases and J shed 7 bases, with 10 bases lying between them. The CDR3 sequence is CASSLDREGEQYF. CDR3 nucleotides: TGTGCCAGCAGCTTAGATCGCGAGGGAGAGCAGTACTTC.

V is TRBV28 and J is TRBJ2-1, with 9 bases that match TRBD1. J lost 4 bases, V lost 5 bases, and 9 bases had no gene match. The germline gives CDR1 MDHEN, CDR2 SYDVKM. CDR3 length equals 16 residues. The CDR3 protein is CASSLIPGQGYNEQFF. The CDR3 DNA is TGTGCCAGCAGTCTGATACCAGGACAGGGGTACAATGAGCAGTTCTTC.

V gene TRBV11-2 combines with J gene TRBJ1-2; D might be TRBD1 (5 bases). Germline CDR1 SGHAT, CDR2 FQNNGV. The CDR3 totals 14 residues. Trimming pared 3 bases from V and 4 bases from J, leaving 12 bases between. CDR3 in amino acids: CASSFDQGSYGYTF. CDR3 sequence (DNA): TGTGCCAGCAGCTTTGATCAGGGTAGCTATGGCTACACCTTC.

This clone has just one count. The chain has TRBV7-9 and TRBJ2-1, with 13 positions matching TRBD2. Germline lookup yields CDR1 SEHNR and CDR2 FQNEAQ (reference sequence). This CDR3 contains 16 residues. J gave up 3 bases and V 5 bases, and 4 bases lay outside the gene matches. Here the CDR3 DNA reads TGTGCCAGCAGCCCAACTAGCGGGAGGGACTACAATGAGCAGTTCTTC. Its translation is CASSPTSGRDYNEQFF.

The rearrangement uses TRBV5-1 and TRBJ2-3, with no clear D. The CDR3 is 20 residues long. CDR1 and CDR2 from the germline V gene are SGHRS and YFSETQ. Trimming removed 4 bases at V and 0 bases at J, with 27 bases between. CDR3: CASSKGRPSTHLASTDTQYF. CDR3 DNA sequence: TGCGCCAGCAGCAAGGGCCGACCCTCCACACACTTAGCTAGCACAGATACGCAGTATTTT.

V and J are TRBV14 and TRBJ2-4; 14 bases are shared with TRBD2. This CDR3 region has 15 residues. Germline CDR1 SGHDN, CDR2 FVKESK. V shed 1 base, J shed 7 bases, and the junction held 0 bases outside the gene matches. The CDR3 loop is CASSQGLAGGNIQYF. For the CDR3, the DNA is TGTGCCAGCAGCCAAGGACTAGCGGGAGGGAACATTCAGTACTTC.

This rearrangement joins TRBV4-3 to TRBJ1-2; 8 nucleotides match TRBD1. With V trimmed by 0 bases and J by 5 bases, 11 bases remained unmatched. This CDR3 is 17 amino acids long. CDR1 is LGHNA and CDR2 is YSLEER in the germline V gene. CDR3 region: CASSQDTRTGLRYGYTF. The CDR3 DNA sequence: TGCGCCAGCAGCCAAGATACGCGGACAGGGCTAAGGTATGGCTACACCTTC.

The V gene is TRBV28, the J gene TRBJ1-5, with a weak D call TRBD1 (5 bases). CDR3 size: 15 residues. Germline lookup yields CDR1 MDHEN and CDR2 SYDVKM. V dropped 10 bases and J dropped 4 bases, with 20 bases sitting between them. The CDR3 nucleotides are TGTGCCATCAACTCGGGAGGTAGGGGAAATCAGCCCCAGCATTTT. Protein sequence: CAINSGGRGNQPQHF.